The T cell receptor (beta chain) described here comes from a study of CD8 T cells in ankylosing spondylitis. Study-level results: The study identified a TCR beta motif of several highly homologous variants that appeared characteristic of ankylosing spondylitis blood. Reports say disease-linked clones showed up significantly more in matched ankylosing spondylitis synovial fluid. Disease-linked clones were CD8+ and relatively rare in peripheral blood.

By quantitative 5'-RACE with molecular barcodes, the TCR beta libraries were made. TCRdb used MiXCR to reprocess the 5' RACE reads, holding one entry per CDR3 protein. The profile shows under 250,000 distinct CDR3 sequences, roughly 25% of them singletons. This clonotype has a handful of counts. Its antigen remains unidentified. The CDR3 is 13 amino acids. The germline V gene has CDR1 DFQATT and CDR2 SNEGSKA (reference sequence). J lost 5 bases, V lost 7 bases, and 8 bases had no gene match. Material: blood, either unsorted or a sorted T cell fraction (not recorded which). The chain recombines TRBV20-1 with TRBJ2-7, with 10 bases lining up with TRBD2. The clonotype originates from a male donor with ankylosing spondylitis or in good health (not recorded which). The CDR3 here is CSVSAGGPHEQYF. The CDR3 bases are TGCAGTGTTTCAGCGGGAGGGCCCCACGAGCAGTACTTC.